This TCR beta chain was documented in a study of cytomegalovirus exposure and HLA in healthy donors. For the study at large: Unique TCRs numbering around 85 million, obtained from HLA-typed donors, made up an early data release. Out of 398 genotyped donors, less than 90% belonged to the Caucasian-associated ancestry cluster.

General observations from the study: Later, TCR association rates were found to vary by HLA locus, highest for DRB1 and lowest for HLA-C. Later genetic work tied a missense DCLRE1C variant to beta-chain V and J trimming.

The PCR was carried out with 60 Vbeta primers and 13 Jbeta primers. Assay used: immunoSEQ multiplex PCR; TCRdb lists only in-frame clones, some missing. This sample has 110,000 or so clones; about 79% occur once, and the top ten carry roughly 2.6%. As for this clone: Its antigen remains unidentified.

Per germline, CDR1 PRHDT and CDR2 FYEKMQ (reference sequence). The CDR3 is made up of 15 amino acids. V lost 0 bases, J lost 0 bases, and 8 bases lay in between. The sequenced sample was PBMCs. The V gene is TRBV13, the J gene TRBJ1-2; no definite D call. This clonotype originated in a woman aged 18-30 years in good health and CMV-seronegative. The CDR3, as DNA: TGTGCCAGCAGCTTAGGAATCCAGGCTAACTATGGCTACACCTTC. Translated: CASSLGIQANYGYTF.